The clone carrying this T cell receptor (beta chain) was observed a handful of times. The antigen is not known. Regarding treatment: oral pan-JAK inhibitor, 5-10 mg twice daily. CD4+ and CD8+ T cells were sorted from PBMCs stained for CD3, CD4 and CD8. These data come from a study of CD8+ T cells in alopecia areata. Study-level background: A 6-month period off drug followed tofacitinib, which lasted 6 to 18 months.

Overall study results and limits: Both scalp clonality and the expanded CD8+ clones among the top 100 showed a significant decrease with tofacitinib.

Germline assignment: CDR1 SEHNR and CDR2 FQNEAQ (reference sequence). The V gene lost 1 base and the J gene lost 6 bases, with 12 bases spanning the gap. The CDR3 spans 14 residues. Isolated RNA was reverse transcribed into cDNA used as the sequencing template. Only in-frame clones appear in the TCRdb table, and some are missing; sequencing was by immunoSEQ multiplex PCR. Altogether 190,000 or so clones are present, roughly 53% being singletons, with the ten largest covering around 12%. V gene TRBV7-9 combines with J gene TRBJ1-1, with a tentative D call TRBD1 (5 bases). The sequence was obtained from a human donor with alopecia areata. Sequenced material: CD8+ T cells sorted from blood, taken at week 24, from a patient treated with tofacitinib. The CDR3 reads CASSLVGQGSEAFF. The DNA for the CDR3 is TGTGCCAGCAGCTTAGTTGGGCAGGGCTCTGAAGCTTTCTTT.